Below, 16 T cell receptor beta chains from the same sample are listed, as sequenced in a study of T cells in Graves' hyperthyroidism and ophthalmopathy. Template material for amplifying TCR beta CDR3 regions consisted of RNA transcripts. TCR CDR3 regions were first amplified by RT-PCR with HTBI primers. One entry per CDR3 protein, called by TCRdb with MiXCR from the multiplex PCR reads. Of 400,000 to 550,000 distinct CDR3 sequences in the sample, 13% to 15% are singletons; the top ten hold around a sixth. Sequencing was performed on blood. These receptors were collected from a woman in her late teens or twenties with Graves' hyperthyroidism.

This clonotype has at least ten counts. The rearrangement uses TRBV15 and TRBJ2-3, with no clear D. The CDR3 is 13 amino acids. V shed 3 bases and J shed 6 bases, with 10 bases lying between them. The V gene's germline CDR1 is LNHNV and CDR2 YYDKDF (reference sequence). DNA of the CDR3: TGTGCCACCAGCAGGGTCCAGGCCGATACGCAGTATTTT. It codes for CATSRVQADTQYF. The complete variable domain, with remaining parts taken from reference TRBV15 and TRBJ2-3, reads DAMVIQNPRYQVTQFGKPVTLSCSQTLNHNVMYWYQQKSSQAPKLLFHYYDKDFNNEADTPDNFQSRRPNTSFCFLDIRSPGLGDTAMYLCATSRVQADTQYFGPGTRLTVL.

Remarks on this clonotype: Compared with germline, one end of the junction differs, possibly owing to a read error. The rearrangement links TRBV9 to TRBJ2-2; D is undetermined. Per germline, CDR1 SGDLS and CDR2 YYNGEE. The CDR3 covers 15 residues. The CDR3 protein is CASSEYDANTGELFF. CDR3 nucleotide sequence: TGCGCCAGCAGTGAATACGACGCGAACACCGGGGAGCTGTTTTTT.

V is TRBV10-3 and J is TRBJ1-3, with TRBD1 matching over 8 bases. The CDR3 has 12 residues. Losses at the gene ends were 10 bases for V and 2 bases for J; bases not matched to a gene: 1. Germline V gene data show CDR1 as ENHRY and CDR2 as SYGVKD. CDR3 amino acids: CATQGAGNTIYF. CDR3 bases: TGTGCCACACAGGGGGCTGGAAACACCATATATTTT.

Many counts were recorded for this clonotype. The chain is built from TRBV30 and TRBJ1-1, with D unclear. Trimming shortened V by 3 bases and J by 3 bases, and 11 bases separated the two germline ends. The CDR3 runs 13 residues. Germline V gives CDR1 GTSNPN, CDR2 SVGIG (reference sequence). The CDR3 sequence is CAWSQLRDTEAFF. In DNA form, the CDR3 reads TGTGCCTGGAGCCAACTTCGGGACACTGAAGCTTTCTTT.

For this clonotype: One junction end disagrees with the germline gene, perhaps due to a read error. The rearrangement uses TRBV7-7 and TRBJ2-1, with 13 bases identical to TRBD2. This CDR3 is 15 amino acids long. Per the germline V gene, CDR1 is SSHAT and CDR2 is FNYEAQ (reference sequence). The CDR3 coding sequence is TGTGCTAGCAGCTTAACTAGCGGGAGGGTTAATGAGCAGTTCTTC. Translating it yields CASSLTSGRVNEQFF.

The rearrangement joins TRBV6-1 to TRBJ1-5; D is unresolved. Trimming shortened V by 6 bases and J by 1 base, and 10 bases separated the two germline ends. The length of the CDR3 is 14 residues. CDR1 is MNHNS, CDR2 SASEGT, per germline. CDR3: CASRDFGSNQPQHF. In DNA, the CDR3 is TGTGCCAGCAGGGATTTTGGAAGCAATCAGCCCCAGCATTTT.

This clonotype showed up many times. The V and J genes are TRBV2 and TRBJ2-7; 7 bases map to TRBD2. CDR1 and CDR2 (germline): SNHLY, FYNNEI. The CDR3 is 13 residues long. The junction had 9 bases not matched to a gene; V was cut back by 8 bases and J by 5 bases. As DNA, the CDR3 is TGTGCCAGCCGGACTAGACGATATAACGAGCAGTACGTC. Encoded protein: CASRTRRYNEQYV.

This sequence joins TRBV6-1 and TRBJ2-3; 10 bases line up with TRBD2. Germline CDR1 reads MNHNS; CDR2 reads SASEGT. CDR3 length: 17 amino acids. V shed 6 bases, J shed 6 bases, and the junction held 15 bases outside the gene matches. Written as DNA, the CDR3 is TGTGCCAGCAGCAAGGTCCGGACTAGCGGTTCGATGGATACGCAGTATTTT. It specifies CASSKVRTSGSMDTQYF.

This clonotype has ten or more counts. The rearrangement uses TRBV3-1 and TRBJ2-7, with TRBD2 matching over 8 bases. The CDR3 has 19 amino acids. Germline lookup yields CDR1 LGHDT and CDR2 YNNKEL (reference sequence). Losses at the gene ends were 3 bases for V and 3 bases for J; bases not matched to a gene: 19. The CDR3 nucleotides read TGTGCCAGCAGCCAGACTCCGGGGGGGAAGGGGCGTTATTTCTACGAGCAGTACTTC. This codes for CASSQTPGGKGRYFYEQYF.

The rearrangement joins TRBV20-1 to TRBJ2-4; possible D gene TRBD2, 5 bases. There are 14 residues in the CDR3. Per germline, CDR1 DFQATT and CDR2 SNEGSKA (reference sequence). With 0 bases removed from V and 8 bases from J, the gap between germline ends came to 14 bases. The CDR3 nucleotides are TGCAGTGCTAGAGATCCCGGGTCCGGGGACATTCAGTACTTC. This sequence encodes CSARDPGSGDIQYF.

The V call is TRBV6-4, the J call TRBJ2-7; D unresolved. Germline V CDR1 and CDR2: MRHNA, SNTAGT. V was shortened by 5 bases and J by 5 bases, with 13 bases between the two germline ends. The CDR3 has 13 residues. Here the CDR3 DNA reads TGTGCCAGCAGTTTCTGGCTGGGCGACGAGCAGTACTTC. Translating it yields CASSFWLGDEQYF.

This clonotype was detected ten times or more. The chain uses TRBV20-1 and TRBJ1-2; TRBD1 aligns across 9 bases. The CDR3 length is 13 residues. Germline V gene sequence: CDR1 DFQATT, CDR2 SNEGSKA (reference sequence). After removal of 5 bases from V and 4 bases from J, the junction contained 5 bases not matched to a gene. For the CDR3, the DNA is TGCAGTGCTCGGACAGGGGAGGTCTATGGCTACACCTTC. This codes for CSARTGEVYGYTF.

In this sample, this clonotype turned up a few times. The chain combines TRBV24-1 with TRBJ1-2; perhaps TRBD1 as D (5 bases). The CDR3 is 13 residues long. The germline V gene has CDR1 KGHDR and CDR2 SFDVKD. With 6 bases removed from V and 3 bases from J, the gap between germline ends came to 10 bases. The CDR3 loop is CATSRTIYYGYTF. The CDR3, as DNA: TGTGCCACCAGTCGGACAATCTACTATGGCTACACCTTC.

This clonotype was seen repeatedly, ten times or more. This rearrangement joins TRBV20-1 to TRBJ2-3; 7 bases agree with TRBD1. The CDR3 consists of 14 residues. CDR1 DFQATT and CDR2 SNEGSKA come from the germline V gene (reference sequence). With V trimmed by 5 bases and J by 4 bases, 9 bases remained unmatched. The CDR3 DNA follows: TGCAGTGCTGAACAGGGGCAATTTTCAGATACGCAGTATTTT. Translating gives CSAEQGQFSDTQYF.

This clonotype was counted at least ten times. The V call is TRBV6-1, the J call TRBJ1-4; 7 nucleotides match TRBD1. The V and J ends lost 5 bases and 0 bases, in that order; junction bases with no gene match: 6. The CDR3 extends over 16 amino acids. Germline V gives CDR1 MNHNS, CDR2 SASEGT. As DNA, the CDR3 is TGTGCCAGCAGTCCGGGGGACAGACCAACTAATGAAAAACTGTTTTTT. It yields the protein CASSPGDRPTNEKLFF.

This clonotype showed up many times. The V and J genes are TRBV20-1 and TRBJ2-7, with D tentatively TRBD2 (5 bases). The CDR3 runs 14 residues. From germline, CDR1 is DFQATT and CDR2 SNEGSKA (reference sequence). Here the CDR3 reads CNARPSGSSYEQYV. For the CDR3, the DNA is TGCAATGCTAGGCCCAGCGGAAGCTCCTACGAGCAGTACGTC.